Included here is one TCR beta chain sequence, with context. Its cognate antigen is unknown. Sequenced by immunoSEQ multiplex PCR; TCRdb stores in-frame clones only, minus some. This repertoire shows around 39,000 clones, about 81% found once; its top ten account for 22%. The source of the sample is a study of OX40 agonist ivuxolimab in advanced cancers. Study conclusions and caveats: No antigen was identified for the clonally expanded peripheral T cells.

With V trimmed by 0 bases and J by 3 bases, 3 bases remained unmatched. CDR1 SGHRS and CDR2 YFSETQ come from the germline V gene. CDR3 size: 15 residues. The origin of this receptor is an adult with an advanced solid tumor such as melanoma, head and neck, liver or kidney cancer. The sample consisted of CD4+ or CD8+ T cells sorted from blood, taken in a trial of the OX40 agonist ivuxolimab. The rearrangement uses TRBV5-1 and TRBJ2-5, with 9 bases lining up with TRBD2. CDR3 nucleotides: TGCGCCAGCAGCTTGGTGGCTAGCGGGGAAGAGACCCAGTACTTC. This sequence encodes CASSLVASGEETQYF.